The TCR beta chain under discussion was sequenced for a study of cytomegalovirus exposure and HLA in healthy donors. Study-wide findings and caveats: Within the 120 or so validation repertoires, first-cohort TCR clusters tended to co-occur, according to a later analysis. The classifier was said to identify cytomegalovirus status with high specificity and sensitivity.

Concerning this clone: Its antigen is not identified.

The CDR3 runs 17 residues. V lost 4 bases to trimming and J lost 3 bases, with 19 bases between them. CDR1 is MNHNS, CDR2 SASEGT, per germline. The table came from immunoSEQ multiplex PCR; TCRdb's copy has only in-frame clones and leaves some out. The sample holds 150,000 to 200,000 clones, about nine tenths seen once. The sequenced sample consisted of PBMCs. The sequence was collected from a man between 18 and 29 years old in good health and CMV-seropositive. The chain joins TRBV6-1 to TRBJ1-3, with unresolved D. In DNA, the CDR3 is TGTGCCAGCAGTGGGGCCGGGAGTACCCTGAGTGGAAACACCATATATTTT. It translates to CASSGAGSTLSGNTIYF.